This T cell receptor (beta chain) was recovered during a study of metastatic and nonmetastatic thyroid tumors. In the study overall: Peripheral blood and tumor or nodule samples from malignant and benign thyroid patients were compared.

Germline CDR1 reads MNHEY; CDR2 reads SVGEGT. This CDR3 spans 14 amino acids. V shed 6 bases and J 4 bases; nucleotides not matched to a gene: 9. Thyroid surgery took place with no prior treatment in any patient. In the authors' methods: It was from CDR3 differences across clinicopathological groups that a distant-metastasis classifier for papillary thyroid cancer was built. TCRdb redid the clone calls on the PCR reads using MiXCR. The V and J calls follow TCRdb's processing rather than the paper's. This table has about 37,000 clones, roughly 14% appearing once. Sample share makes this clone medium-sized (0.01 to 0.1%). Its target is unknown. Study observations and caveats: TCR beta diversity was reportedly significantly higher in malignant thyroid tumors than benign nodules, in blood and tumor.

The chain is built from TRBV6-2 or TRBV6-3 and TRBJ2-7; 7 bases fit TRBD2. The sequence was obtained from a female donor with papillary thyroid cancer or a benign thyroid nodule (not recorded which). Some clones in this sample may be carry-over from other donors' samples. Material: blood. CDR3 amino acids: CASSLGGSAYEQYF. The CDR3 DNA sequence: TGTGCCAGCAGCCTCGGGGGGAGTGCGTACGAGCAGTACTTC.